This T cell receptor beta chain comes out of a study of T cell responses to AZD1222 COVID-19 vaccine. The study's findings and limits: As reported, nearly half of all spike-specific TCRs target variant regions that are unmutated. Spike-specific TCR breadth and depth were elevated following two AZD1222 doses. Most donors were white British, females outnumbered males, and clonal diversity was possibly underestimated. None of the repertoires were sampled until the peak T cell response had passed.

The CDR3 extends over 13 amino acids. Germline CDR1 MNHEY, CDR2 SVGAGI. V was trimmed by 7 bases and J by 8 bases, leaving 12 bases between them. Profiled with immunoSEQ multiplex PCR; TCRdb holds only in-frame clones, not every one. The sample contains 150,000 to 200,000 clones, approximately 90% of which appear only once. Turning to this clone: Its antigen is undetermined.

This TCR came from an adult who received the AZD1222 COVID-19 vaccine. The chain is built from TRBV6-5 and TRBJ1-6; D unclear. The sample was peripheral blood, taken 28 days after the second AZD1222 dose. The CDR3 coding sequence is TGTGCCAGCACTCTACTTCGGGATTCACCCCTCCACTTT. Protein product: CASTLLRDSPLHF.